Following are 17 T cell receptor beta chains from one sample sequenced in a study of blood T cell repertoires in COVID-19. Some clones are missing from TCRdb's copy, which holds only in-frame ones; the method was immunoSEQ multiplex PCR. The repertoire holds around 260,000 clones, 86% seen once, with about 2% in the top ten. Sequenced sample: peripheral blood. All receptors come from a man aged 30-40 years with active or convalescent COVID-19.

The CDR3: CASSPNQGRGNNEQYF. The CDR3 DNA is TGTGCCAGCTCACCAAACCAGGGGCGAGGCAACAACGAGCAGTACTTC. This rearrangement joins TRBV18 to TRBJ2-7, with a weak D call TRBD1 (6 bases). The length of the CDR3 is 16 residues. Looked up from germline, CDR1 is KGHSH and CDR2 is LQKENI. Deletions cut 2 bases from V and 5 bases from J, with 19 bases between.

The chain employs TRBV6-6 and TRBJ1-1; no firm D call. The germline V gene encodes CDR1 MNHNY and CDR2 SVGAGI (reference sequence). The CDR3 has 13 residues. Trimming took 6 bases from V and 1 from J, leaving 9 bases between them. In nucleotides, the CDR3 is TGTGCCAGCAGGGGCCGGGGGAACACTGAAGCTTTCTTT. This translates into CASRGRGNTEAFF.

The chain is built from TRBV5-6 and TRBJ1-2; 8 positions match TRBD1. V lost 5 bases to trimming and J lost 4 bases; unmatched junction nucleotides: 10. Germline CDR1 reads SGHDT; CDR2 reads YYEEEE. The CDR3 spans 15 residues. The CDR3 nucleotides are TGTGCCAGCAGAAGATCCGACAGGGGTACCTATGGCTACACCTTC. Translating it yields CASRRSDRGTYGYTF.

V gene TRBV7-2 combines with J gene TRBJ2-3; TRBD2 matches at 8 bases. This CDR3 contains 14 residues. The V gene's germline CDR1 is SGHTA and CDR2 FQGNSA. J was trimmed by 2 bases and V by 6 bases; bases with no gene match: 4. CDR3 sequence reads: CASRTGGVTDTQYF. The CDR3, as DNA: TGTGCCAGCAGGACGGGGGGGGTCACAGATACGCAGTATTTT.

This clone was detected once. The V call is TRBV4-3, the J call TRBJ1-2; 8 nucleotides line up with TRBD1. J gave up 8 bases and V 2 bases, and 25 bases lay outside the gene matches. CDR1 is LGHNA and CDR2 is YSLEER in the germline V gene. This CDR3 comprises 20 residues. DNA of the CDR3: TGCGCCAGCAGCCAAATGGGGCTGGCCGGGACAGGACGGGATTTATACGGCTACACCTTC. Protein: CASSQMGLAGTGRDLYGYTF.

CDR3 sequence: CASSTTGAHNEQFF. As DNA, the CDR3 is TGTGCCAGCAGCACTACAGGGGCTCACAATGAGCAGTTCTTC. The chain recombines TRBV7-8 with TRBJ2-1, with 7 bases fitting TRBD1. Germline trimming cut 5 bases from V and 5 bases from J; bases unmatched to any gene: 6. From germline, CDR1 is SGHVS and CDR2 FQNEAQ. The length of the CDR3 is 14 residues. The full variable domain, with the rest looked up from reference TRBV7-8 and TRBJ2-1, is GAGVSQSPRYKVAKRGQDVALRCDPISGHVSLFWYQQALGQGPEFLTYFQNEAQLDKSGLPSDRFFAERPEGSVSTLKIQRTQQEDSAVYLCASSTTGAHNEQFFGPGTRLTVL.

The gene calls are TRBV18 and TRBJ1-2; the match to TRBD1 covers 7 bases. Germline values: CDR1 KGHSH, CDR2 LQKENI. This CDR3 region has 15 residues. With 1 base clipped from V and 2 bases from J, the junction kept 4 bases outside the gene matches. This chain's CDR3 is CASSPRTGPNYGYTF. Here the CDR3 DNA reads TGTGCCAGCTCACCACGGACAGGCCCAAACTATGGCTACACCTTC.

This clone appeared a single time. V and J are TRBV7-2 and TRBJ1-2, with D uncertain. This CDR3 has 11 amino acids. Per the germline V gene, CDR1 is SGHTA and CDR2 is FQGNSA. Between the trimmed V and J ends, which lost 2 bases and 11 bases, there was a span of 9 bases. The CDR3 here is CASSLRTNYTF. Written as DNA, the CDR3 is TGTGCCAGCAGCTTACGGACTAATTACACCTTC.

The rearrangement uses TRBV4-1 and TRBJ1-1; D not resolved. The germline V gene encodes CDR1 MGHRA and CDR2 YSYEKL. The ends were cut back, 1 base at V and 1 base at J, with 7 bases in the middle. The CDR3 runs 14 residues. Here the CDR3 reads CASSQVSANTEAFF. CDR3 sequence (DNA): TGCGCCAGCAGCCAAGTGAGTGCGAACACTGAAGCTTTCTTT.

This chain links TRBV19 with TRBJ1-2; 10 nucleotides line up with TRBD1. Per the germline V gene, CDR1 is LNHDA and CDR2 is SQIVND (reference sequence). V lost 7 bases and J lost 8; bases outside the gene matches: 7. The CDR3 has 13 amino acids. The DNA for the CDR3 is TGTGCCAGTACCCTGACAGGGGGCGGCGGCTACACCTTC. Translation gives CASTLTGGGGYTF.

The V and J genes are TRBV2 and TRBJ1-2; D is unclear. Germline CDR1 is SNHLY and CDR2 is FYNNEI. The V and J ends lost 7 bases and 8 bases respectively, with 17 bases between them. This CDR3 is 13 amino acids long. The chain's CDR3 is CASNAARLGGYTF. In DNA, the CDR3 is TGTGCCAGCAACGCGGCGAGGTTAGGCGGCTACACCTTC.

The chain employs TRBV14 and TRBJ2-3, with 9 bases aligning to TRBD2. The CDR3 has 15 residues. From germline, CDR1 is SGHDN and CDR2 FVKESK. Unmatched junction bases numbered 5, after V lost 3 bases and J lost 4 bases. As DNA, the CDR3 is TGTGCCAGCAGCCAGGCGGGGGGGCCGTCAGATACGCAGTATTTT. This translates into CASSQAGGPSDTQYF.

The gene calls are TRBV7-2 and TRBJ2-4; D is ambiguous. Per the germline V gene, CDR1 is SGHTA and CDR2 is FQGNSA. V was trimmed by 5 bases and J by 0 bases, leaving 8 bases between them. The CDR3 contains 14 residues. CDR3 nucleotides: TGTGCCAGCAGCCAAGAGATAGCCAAAAACATTCAGTACTTC. This encodes CASSQEIAKNIQYF.

This clone appeared a single time. The genes are TRBV19 and TRBJ2-1, with 8 positions matching TRBD2. The CDR3 is made up of 14 amino acids. Germline loops: CDR1 LNHDA, CDR2 SQIVND (reference sequence). Losses at the gene ends were 3 bases for V and 7 bases for J; bases not matched to a gene: 5. In DNA form, the CDR3 reads TGTGCCAGTAGTATTGCGGGGGGCCTTAATGAGCAGTTCTTC. It codes for CASSIAGGLNEQFF.

The chain employs TRBV6-5 and TRBJ1-1; TRBD1 aligns across 8 bases. Trimming took 7 bases from V and 3 from J; bases not matched to a gene: 10. Germline V CDR1 and CDR2: MNHEY, SVGAGI. This CDR3 comprises 15 residues. The CDR3 spells CASMTLDRADTEAFF. For the CDR3, the DNA is TGTGCCAGCATGACCTTGGACAGGGCGGACACTGAAGCTTTCTTT.

The chain joins TRBV6-5 to TRBJ2-5; D gene unclear. The CDR3 is made up of 13 amino acids. CDR1 and CDR2 (germline): MNHEY, SVGAGI. V lost 5 bases and J 2 bases, leaving 9 bases between the germline ends. The CDR3 protein is CASSPIRQETQYF. CDR3 coding DNA: TGTGCCAGCAGTCCCATCAGACAAGAGACCCAGTACTTC.

The V gene is TRBV9, the J gene TRBJ1-4; D might be TRBD1 (5 bases). CDR1 and CDR2 from the germline V gene are SGDLS and YYNGEE. Trimming stripped 0 bases from V and 12 bases from J, with 12 bases between. This CDR3 is 13 amino acids long. CDR3 in DNA: TGTGCCAGCAGCGTAGAGGGGAATAGTCAACTGTTTTTT. It codes for CASSVEGNSQLFF.